One T cell receptor (beta chain) is described in this entry. This sample was included in a study of control samples from healthy donors and cancer patients. Losses at the gene ends were 5 bases for V and 2 bases for J; bases not matched to a gene: 9. CDR1 and CDR2 from the germline V gene are SGHTA and FQGTGA. This CDR3 region has 16 residues. Sequenced by immunoSEQ multiplex PCR; TCRdb stores in-frame clones only, minus some. Of 350,000 to 450,000 clones in the sample, 80% to 95% were seen once. This chain joins TRBV7-3 and TRBJ1-2, with 9 bases aligning to TRBD1. Sample: PBMCs. The receptor comes from a man aged 35 to 55 with head and neck cancer. The CDR3 DNA reads TGTGCCAGCAGCCGTACAGGGGGCGCGCAGAACTATGGCTACACCTTC. This encodes CASSRTGGAQNYGYTF.